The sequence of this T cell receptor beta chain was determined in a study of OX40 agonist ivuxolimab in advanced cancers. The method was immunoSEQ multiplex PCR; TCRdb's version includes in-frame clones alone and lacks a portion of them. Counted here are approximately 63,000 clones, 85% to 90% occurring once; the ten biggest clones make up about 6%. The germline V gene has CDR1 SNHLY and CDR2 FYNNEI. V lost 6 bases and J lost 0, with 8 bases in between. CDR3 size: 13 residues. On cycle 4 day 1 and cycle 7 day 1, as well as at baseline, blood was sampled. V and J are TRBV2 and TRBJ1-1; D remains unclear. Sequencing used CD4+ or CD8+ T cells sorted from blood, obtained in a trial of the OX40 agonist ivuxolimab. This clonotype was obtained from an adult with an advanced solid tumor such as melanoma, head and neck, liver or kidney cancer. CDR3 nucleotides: TGTGCCAGCAGCGAGTTTATGAACACTGAAGCTTTCTTT. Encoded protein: CASSEFMNTEAFF. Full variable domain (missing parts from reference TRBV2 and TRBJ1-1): EPEVTQTPSHQVTQMGQEVILRCVPISNHLYFYWYRQILGQKVEFLVSFYNNEISEKSEIFDDQFSVERPDGSNFTLKIRSTKLEDSAMYFCASSEFMNTEAFFGQGTRLTVV.